This note documents a single TCR beta chain sequence. As yet, its antigen is unknown. Here immunoSEQ multiplex PCR was the method, and the copy in TCRdb shows in-frame clones only, minus some. The sample holds around 11,000 clones, about 51% seen once. This specimen comes from a study of neoadjuvant anti-PD-1 for oral cavity cancer. Study-level information: Nivolumab at 3 mg/kg was mostly given biweekly, three to four doses, pre-surgery. Patients without progression got a fourth dose around day 43. Study results and caveats: Post-treatment tumors with larger preexisting clones showed more shrinkage.

Trimming stripped 2 bases from V and 4 bases from J, with 6 bases between. Germline-derived CDR1 and CDR2 are SGHTA and FQGNSA. The CDR3 covers 12 residues. This sequence originates from a person between 40 and 85 years old with oral cavity squamous cell carcinoma. The material sequenced was tumor tissue, taken before nivolumab (anti-PD-1) treatment. The chain is built from TRBV7-2 and TRBJ2-7; no reliable D call. Here the CDR3 reads CASSLSPYEQYF. As DNA, the CDR3 is TGTGCCAGCAGCTTAAGTCCGTACGAGCAGTACTTC.